This TCR beta chain emerged from a study of shared clonotypes between healthy human individuals. Study in general: Sampling drew on donors who were a couple of women and a few men aged 18 to 49.

Genomic DNA belonging to each subset was distributed in equal measure over several immunoSEQ plates. Assay used: immunoSEQ multiplex PCR; TCRdb lists only in-frame clones, some missing. Of roughly 1.4 million clones listed, approximately 98.5% are singletons. In this sample, this clone turned up once. The sequence came from a man between 25 and 39 years old in good health. Sequencing used naive CD4+ T cells sorted from blood. Subset specified: CD45RA+ positively selected.

CDR3 amino acids: CASSRPTGPNDEQFF. The CDR3 DNA reads as TGTGCCAGCAGCCGGCCTACTGGCCCTAACGATGAGCAGTTCTTC. The chain joins TRBV5-4 to TRBJ2-1; D gene uncertain. Germline lookup yields CDR1 SGHNT and CDR2 YYREEE (reference sequence). The CDR3 runs to 15 residues. V was pared by 4 bases and J by 8 bases, with 19 bases between.